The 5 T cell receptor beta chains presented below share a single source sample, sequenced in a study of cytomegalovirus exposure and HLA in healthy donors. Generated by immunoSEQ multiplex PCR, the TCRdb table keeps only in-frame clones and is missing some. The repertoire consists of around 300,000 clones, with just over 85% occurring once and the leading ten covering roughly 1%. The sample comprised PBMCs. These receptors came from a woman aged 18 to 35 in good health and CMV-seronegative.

CDR3 DNA: TGTGCCAGCAGCACCCAGGGGGGCACTGAAGCTTTCTTT. It specifies CASSTQGGTEAFF. The rearrangement uses TRBV7-3 and TRBJ1-1; TRBD1 aligns across 7 bases. V dropped 5 bases and J dropped 4; count of bases not matched to a gene: 4. The CDR3 runs 13 residues. The germline V gene has CDR1 SGHTA and CDR2 FQGTGA. Filled out from reference TRBV7-3 and TRBJ1-1, the complete variable domain reads GAGVSQTPSNKVTEKGKYVELRCDPISGHTALYWYRQSLGQGPEFLIYFQGTGAADDSGLPNDRFFAVRPEGSVSTLKIQRTERGDSAVYLCASSTQGGTEAFFGQGTRLTVV.

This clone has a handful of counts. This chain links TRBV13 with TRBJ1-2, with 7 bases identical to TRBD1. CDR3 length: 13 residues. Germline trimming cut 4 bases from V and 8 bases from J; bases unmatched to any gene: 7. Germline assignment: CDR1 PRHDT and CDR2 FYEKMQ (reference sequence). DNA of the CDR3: TGTGCCAGCAGCTCCCGGGACAGCGAGGGCTACACCTTC. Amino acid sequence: CASSSRDSEGYTF.

DNA of the CDR3: TGTGCCAGCAAAGGAACAGGGGAGTATGAAAAACTGTTTTTT. Amino acids: CASKGTGEYEKLFF. The V call is TRBV6-1, the J call TRBJ1-4, with 7 bases fitting TRBD1. This CDR3 has 14 residues. Trimming at V came to 7 bases and at J to 6 bases, leaving 8 bases not matched to a gene. The germline V gene encodes CDR1 MNHNS and CDR2 SASEGT.

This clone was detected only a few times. DNA for the CDR3: TGTGCCAGCAGCCTACAGGCAGGACAGCCCCAGCATTTT. The encoded protein is CASSLQAGQPQHF. V usage is TRBV11-2 and J usage is TRBJ1-5; D is possibly TRBD1 (5 bases). The CDR3 is 13 amino acids. In germline, CDR1 is SGHAT, CDR2 FQNNGV. Trimming took off 5 bases at V and 7 bases at J, with 12 bases between the two ends.

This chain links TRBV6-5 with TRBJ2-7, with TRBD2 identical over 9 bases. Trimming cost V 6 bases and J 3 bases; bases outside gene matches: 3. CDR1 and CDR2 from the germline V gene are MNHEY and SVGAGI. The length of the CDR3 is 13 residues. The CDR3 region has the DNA TGTGCCAGCAGACAGACTAGCGGCTACGAGCAGTACTTC. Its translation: CASRQTSGYEQYF.